What follows are 27 T cell receptor beta chains derived from one specimen sequenced in a study of T cell responses to AZD1222 COVID-19 vaccine. The assay was immunoSEQ multiplex PCR, and TCRdb's table has in-frame clones only and misses some. This sample has around 110,000 clones, with 85% to 95% found just once. Sequencing used peripheral blood, obtained on day 0 of AZD1222 vaccination. The receptor source for this set is an adult in good health.

The chain couples TRBV9 to TRBJ1-3, with 7 bases lining up with TRBD1. Trimming removed 5 bases from V and 2 bases from J; junction bases left unmatched: 13. The CDR3 consists of 17 residues. Germline values: CDR1 SGDLS, CDR2 YYNGEE. The CDR3 protein is CASRGQNSGGAGNTIYF. The CDR3 DNA reads TGTGCCAGCAGGGGACAGAACTCAGGAGGAGCTGGAAACACCATATATTTT.

In DNA, the CDR3 is TGTGCCAGCGGGGGGTTAGCGGTCGCGGAGACCCAGTACTTC. It codes for CASGGLAVAETQYF. This chain connects TRBV28 to TRBJ2-5; possible D gene TRBD2, 6 bases. The CDR3 spans 14 residues. Germline loops: CDR1 MDHEN, CDR2 SYDVKM. Deletions cut 8 bases from V and 5 bases from J, with 18 bases between.

The chain recombines TRBV6-6 with TRBJ2-1; D is unresolved. Trimming pared 7 bases from V and 7 bases from J, leaving 11 bases between. The CDR3 length is 12 residues. Germline V gene sequence: CDR1 MNHNY, CDR2 SVGAGI (reference sequence). CDR3 DNA sequence: TGTGCCAGCATCCAAAGGGCAAATGAGCAGTTCTTC. Amino acid sequence: CASIQRANEQFF.

The CDR3 coding sequence is TGTGCCAGCAGCCCTATAGGGGGCGGGGAGCTGTTTTTT. Protein: CASSPIGGGELFF. The J gene is TRBJ2-2, the V gene TRBV2, with a possible D match to TRBD1 (6 bases). Trimming removed 6 bases from V and 7 bases from J, with 12 bases in between. Germline values: CDR1 SNHLY, CDR2 FYNNEI. The CDR3 runs 13 residues.

The chain couples TRBV9 to TRBJ1-1; no firm D call. The CDR3 consists of 15 residues. Germline loops: CDR1 SGDLS, CDR2 YYNGEE. V lost 2 bases, J lost 4 bases, and 15 bases lay in between. CDR3: CASSVEPTAVTEAFF. In DNA form, the CDR3 reads TGTGCCAGCAGCGTGGAACCCACGGCGGTCACTGAAGCTTTCTTT.

The V and J genes are TRBV28 and TRBJ2-1; D is possibly TRBD2 (7 bases). This CDR3 has 14 residues. Germline V lookup: CDR1 MDHEN, CDR2 SYDVKM. Trimming left V 8 bases short and J 4 bases short, with 15 bases between. For the CDR3, the DNA is TGTGCCAGCTTGGAGGGAGGGGGGTACAATGAGCAGTTCTTC. This encodes CASLEGGGYNEQFF.

The gene calls are TRBV27 and TRBJ2-7; D remains ambiguous. Germline CDR1 MNHEY, CDR2 SMNVEV (reference sequence). The CDR3 has 12 residues. V shed 6 bases and J shed 7 bases, with 13 bases lying between them. CDR3 residues: CASSPTPSEQYF. In nucleotides, the CDR3 is TGTGCCAGCAGCCCAACTCCGAGTGAGCAGTACTTC.

V and J are TRBV7-9 and TRBJ2-5; 8 nucleotides line up with TRBD1. Germline V gene sequence: CDR1 SEHNR, CDR2 FQNEAQ (reference sequence). The CDR3 covers 14 residues. Trimming cost V 5 bases and J 4 bases; bases outside gene matches: 6. The CDR3 region is CASSQGQGPETQYF. CDR3 in DNA: TGTGCCAGCAGCCAAGGACAGGGACCAGAGACCCAGTACTTC.

V is TRBV12-3 or TRBV12-4 and J is TRBJ1-1; D gene ambiguous. This CDR3 region has 13 residues. Trimming took off 1 base at V and 12 bases at J, with 15 bases between the two ends. The CDR3 DNA sequence: TGTGCCAGCAGTTTAGGGGTTTTGCCCCTTTCTTTCTTT. Residues: CASSLGVLPLSFF.

V is TRBV11-2 and J is TRBJ2-7, with D perhaps given as TRBD1 or TRBD2 (5 bases each). The V gene's germline CDR1 is SGHAT and CDR2 FQNNGV. V dropped 7 bases and J dropped 6 bases, with 19 bases sitting between them. The CDR3 has 14 amino acids. The CDR3 DNA follows: TGTGCCAGCACCGGGGTGGGGGTCCCGACCGAGCAGTACTTC. It encodes CASTGVGVPTEQYF.

The J gene is TRBJ1-1, the V gene TRBV10-3, with D possibly being TRBD1 (6 bases). Trimming pared 5 bases from V and 4 bases from J, leaving 20 bases between. There are 16 residues in the CDR3. Germline V gives CDR1 ENHRY, CDR2 SYGVKD. CDR3 amino acids: CAISTFEGVSVTEAFF. DNA for the CDR3: TGTGCCATCAGTACCTTCGAGGGGGTTTCGGTCACTGAAGCTTTCTTT.

V is TRBV24-1 and J is TRBJ1-3, with D perhaps matching TRBD1 (5 bases). The germline V and J ends were trimmed by 7 bases and 4 bases, with 10 bases remaining between them. The CDR3 sequence is 13 residues long. Germline V gives CDR1 KGHDR, CDR2 SFDVKD. Here the CDR3 DNA reads TGTGCCACCAGGGAAAGGGGAGGAAACACCATATATTTT. Translated, it gives CATRERGGNTIYF.

The chain links TRBV5-1 to TRBJ1-4; 7 bases align to TRBD1. V was clipped by 7 bases and J by 3 bases; unmatched bases: 6. This CDR3 has 14 residues. Germline values: CDR1 SGHRS, CDR2 YFSETQ. The CDR3 loop is CASARDRSNEKLFF. DNA of the CDR3: TGCGCCAGCGCCCGGGACAGATCTAATGAAAAACTGTTTTTT. Using reference TRBV5-1 and TRBJ1-4 for the parts outside the CDR3, the full variable domain is KAGVTQTPRYLIKTRGQQVTLSCSPISGHRSVSWYQQTPGQGLQFLFEYFSETQRNKGNFPGRFSGRQFSNSRSEMNVSTLELGDSALYLCASARDRSNEKLFFGSGTQLSVL.

The rearrangement uses TRBV12-3 or TRBV12-4 and TRBJ1-1; D not resolved. The CDR3 length is 12 residues. Trimming took 3 bases from V and 7 from J, leaving 9 bases between them. The CDR3 DNA follows: TGTGCCAGCAGTTTCGTAGGGCGTGAAGCTTTCTTT. Protein product: CASSFVGREAFF.

The genes are TRBV11-2 and TRBJ2-7; 10 nucleotides line up with TRBD1. This CDR3 has 12 amino acids. Germline CDR1 reads SGHAT; CDR2 reads FQNNGV. For the CDR3, the DNA is TGTGCCAGCAGTTCACAACCGGGACAGGGGTTAGTC. Protein: CASSSQPGQGLV.

CDR3: CATSDSSTGVNEKLFF. CDR3 nucleotide sequence: TGTGCCACCAGCGATTCCAGCACAGGGGTAAATGAAAAACTGTTTTTT. The genes are TRBV15 and TRBJ1-4, with 7 nucleotides matching TRBD1. The CDR3 runs to 16 residues. The V gene end was trimmed by 5 bases and the J gene end by 5 bases; junction bases not matched to a gene: 11. The germline CDR1 and CDR2 sequences are LNHNV and YYDKDF (reference sequence).

The rearrangement uses TRBV19 and TRBJ2-7; 9 positions agree with TRBD1. The germline V gene has CDR1 LNHDA and CDR2 SQIVND (reference sequence). This CDR3 spans 13 amino acids. V shed 1 base and J 5 bases; nucleotides not matched to a gene: 0. The CDR3 reads CASSIGDRDEQYF. CDR3 DNA: TGTGCCAGTAGTATAGGGGACAGGGACGAGCAGTACTTC. Full variable domain (missing parts from reference TRBV19 and TRBJ2-7): DGGITQSPKYLFRKEGQNVTLSCEQNLNHDAMYWYRQDPGQGLRLIYYSQIVNDFQKGDIAEGYSVSREKKESFPLTVTSAQKNPTAFYLCASSIGDRDEQYFGPGTRLTVT.

This clone was counted only a few times. The chain is built from TRBV10-3 and TRBJ1-5; 7 nucleotides agree with TRBD1. The V and J ends lost 8 bases and 6 bases, in that order; junction bases with no gene match: 10. CDR1 ENHRY and CDR2 SYGVKD come from the germline V gene. CDR3 length equals 14 residues. The CDR3 loop is CAIGQTGPGQPQHF. CDR3 nucleotide sequence: TGTGCCATCGGGCAGACAGGGCCCGGTCAGCCCCAGCATTTT.

The rearrangement uses TRBV3-1 (or the pseudogene TRBV3-2) and TRBJ2-6, with 7 bases lining up with TRBD2. The CDR3 covers 17 residues. V shed 5 bases and J 4 bases; nucleotides not matched to a gene: 11. Germline CDR1 reads LGHDT; CDR2 reads YNNKEL (reference sequence). CDR3 protein: CASSFGLVRGGANVLTF. Here the CDR3 DNA reads TGTGCCAGCAGCTTTGGACTAGTCCGGGGCGGGGCCAACGTCCTGACTTTC.

The V and J genes are TRBV18 and TRBJ1-5; D uncertain. With 5 bases removed from V and 3 bases from J, the gap between germline ends came to 14 bases. CDR1 is KGHSH and CDR2 is LQKENI in the germline V gene. CDR3 length: 15 residues. The CDR3 sequence: CASSLYSDPNQPQHF. CDR3 nucleotide sequence: TGTGCCAGCTCATTATACAGTGATCCCAATCAGCCCCAGCATTTT.

This clone appeared a single time. This chain uses TRBV27 with TRBJ1-4; 7 positions agree with TRBD1. Germline CDR1 and CDR2: MNHEY and SMNVEV (reference sequence). This CDR3 is built from 14 residues. V was clipped by 4 bases and J by 8 bases; unmatched bases: 7. The CDR3 nucleotides are TGTGCCAGCAGTTCCCGGGACAGCAAAGAAAAACTGTTTTTT. This gives the protein CASSSRDSKEKLFF.

This chain connects TRBV4-1 to TRBJ1-1; 9 positions match TRBD1. CDR1 MGHRA and CDR2 YSYEKL come from the germline V gene. V lost 2 bases and J lost 6; bases outside the gene matches: 7. The CDR3 is made up of 15 amino acids. The CDR3 region is CASSQNTGGVSEAFF. The CDR3 coding sequence is TGCGCCAGCAGCCAAAATACAGGGGGCGTCTCTGAAGCTTTCTTT.

J is TRBJ1-4 and V is TRBV27, with TRBD1 matching over 7 bases. This CDR3 spans 12 amino acids. Per germline, CDR1 MNHEY and CDR2 SMNVEV (reference sequence). V trimming: 5 bases; J trimming: 14 bases; junction bases outside the gene matches: 8. This CDR3 reads CASSPRQGSLFF. In nucleotides, the CDR3 is TGTGCCAGCAGTCCACGACAGGGTAGTCTGTTTTTT.

The chain is built from TRBV3-1 (or the pseudogene TRBV3-2) and TRBJ2-3; possible D gene TRBD1, 5 bases. The V gene lost 0 bases and the J gene lost 0 bases, with 7 bases spanning the gap. CDR1 LGHDT and CDR2 YNNKEL come from the germline V gene (reference sequence). This CDR3 is 15 amino acids long. The CDR3 DNA reads TGTGCCAGCAGCCAAGAGAGACAGAGCACAGATACGCAGTATTTT. Amino acid sequence: CASSQERQSTDTQYF.

In this sample, this clone turned up once. This sequence joins TRBV14 and TRBJ2-1; 8 bases are a match to TRBD2. The V segment lost 1 base and the J segment 7 bases; nucleotides outside the gene matches: 3. This CDR3 has 14 amino acids. Germline assignment: CDR1 SGHDN and CDR2 FVKESK. In DNA form, the CDR3 reads TGTGCCAGCAGCCAAGGACTAGCGCAAAATGAGCAGTTCTTC. It yields the protein CASSQGLAQNEQFF.

This chain links TRBV5-1 with TRBJ2-5; 7 bases are shared with TRBD1. CDR1 is SGHRS, CDR2 YFSETQ, per germline. The CDR3 extends over 20 amino acids. J lost 1 base, V lost 2 bases, and 20 bases had no gene match. Written as DNA, the CDR3 is TGCGCCAGCAGCTTACCCCCGTTTGACAGGGTCCAAAACCCCCAAGAGACCCAGTACTTC. Its protein product is CASSLPPFDRVQNPQETQYF.

This clone was seen only once. The CDR3 nucleotides read TGTGCCAGCAGTGCCCGCCTGGGACGGAACACCGGGGAGCTGTTTTTT. This codes for CASSARLGRNTGELFF. The rearrangement joins TRBV25-1 to TRBJ2-2; D may match TRBD1 or TRBD2 (5 bases each). The germline V and J ends were trimmed by 4 bases and 1 base, with 13 bases remaining between them. Germline V lookup: CDR1 MGHDK, CDR2 SYGVNS. The CDR3 extends over 16 amino acids.